This entry is about one T cell receptor (beta chain). The antigen is not known. The entry originates in a study of CD8+ T cells in alopecia areata. Findings of the study overall: Clonality exceeded that of normal scalp in lesional scalp, most notably in alopecia totalis/universalis.

Per the germline V gene, CDR1 is GTSNPN and CDR2 is SVGIG (reference sequence). Deletions cut 4 bases from V and 0 bases from J, with 10 bases between. The length of the CDR3 is 13 residues. Specimens obtained from alopecia areata patients comprised lesional scalp punch biopsies and peripheral blood. In each case, RNA was isolated and then reverse transcribed into cDNA as the sequencing template. Profiling relied on immunoSEQ multiplex PCR, and the TCRdb table lists in-frame clones only, not all of them. The table lists 160,000 or so clones, less than 80% of them singletons. This sequence was found in a human donor with alopecia areata. Sequencing used CD8+ T cells sorted from blood, obtained at week 0. The chain recombines TRBV30 with TRBJ2-7; D call uncertain. The DNA of the CDR3 is TGTGCCTGGATTGGCGACACCTCCTACGAGCAGTACTTC. Its protein product is CAWIGDTSYEQYF. Full variable domain (missing parts from reference TRBV30 and TRBJ2-7): SQTIHQWPATLVQPVGSPLSLECTVEGTSNPNLYWYRQAAGRGLQLLFYSVGIGQISSEVPQNLSASRPQDRQFILSSKKLLLSDSGFYLCAWIGDTSYEQYFGPGTRLTVT.